This paragraph reports one TCR beta chain. As processed by the authors: Quantification of nucleated cells was approximated via reference gene primer amplification. Generated by immunoSEQ multiplex PCR, the TCRdb table keeps only in-frame clones and is missing some. That table is the source of V, J and clone size, and D and trimming were worked out from the DNA. The sample records over 70,000 clones, about 90% being singletons. This sample is drawn from a study of blood T cell repertoires in COVID-19. At the level of the study: Researchers got acute and convalescent COVID-19 samples from the United States, Italy and Spain. Sources were T cells, B-cell-depleted T cells, or PBMCs; the material itself was cDNA or gDNA.

J gave up 2 bases and V 2 bases, and 7 bases lay outside the gene matches. The CDR3 is 17 amino acids. Germline V gives CDR1 SEHNR, CDR2 FQNEAQ (reference sequence). This sequence originates from a man in his late teens or twenties with COVID-19, enrolled during active disease. The V gene is TRBV7-9, the J gene TRBJ2-1; 9 bases align to TRBD2. The sequenced sample was peripheral blood. The CDR3 DNA reads as TGTGCCAGCAGCTTACCTTTTGTAGCGGGAGCCTACAATGAGCAGTTCTTC. Its translation: CASSLPFVAGAYNEQFF.